One sample yielded the 20 T cell receptor beta chains listed below, sequenced in a study of CD8 T cells in ankylosing spondylitis. Study-wide points: Characteristic of ankylosing spondylitis blood, it appeared, was a TCR beta motif comprising roughly 8 highly homologous variants.

Antigens of these TCRs are unknown. TCRdb redid the calling of the 5' RACE reads with MiXCR, one entry per CDR3 protein. Of around 540,000 distinct CDR3 sequences listed, roughly 12% are singletons. Sequencing was done on a sample of blood, either unsorted or a sorted T cell fraction (not recorded which). These receptors all stem from a male donor with ankylosing spondylitis.

This clonotype was seen only a few times. The V call is TRBV5-1, the J call TRBJ1-2, with a weak D call TRBD1 (6 bases). Germline V gene data show CDR1 as SGHRS and CDR2 as YFSETQ. This CDR3 comprises 16 residues. Between the trimmed V and J ends, which lost 0 bases and 0 bases, there was a span of 12 bases. CDR3 coding DNA: TGCGCCAGCAGCTTGGACGGACAGCAGACTAACTATGGCTACACCTTC. Translating gives CASSLDGQQTNYGYTF.

This clonotype has a handful of counts. The rearrangement joins TRBV7-9 to TRBJ1-4; a weak D match, TRBD1 (6 bases). Trimming pared 1 base from V and 8 bases from J, leaving 14 bases between. Germline V gene sequence: CDR1 SEHNR, CDR2 FQNEAQ (reference sequence). This CDR3 is 15 amino acids long. CDR3 sequence (DNA): TGTGCCAGCAGCTTAGGAGGGACTAGGGGGGAAAAACTGTTTTTT. This translates into CASSLGGTRGEKLFF.

The V gene is TRBV7-9, the J gene TRBJ1-2; 8 nucleotides agree with TRBD1. With 1 base clipped from V and 4 bases from J, the junction kept 5 bases outside the gene matches. The CDR3 extends over 15 amino acids. The germline V gene encodes CDR1 SEHNR and CDR2 FQNEAQ (reference sequence). This chain's CDR3 is CASSLGTGPVYGYTF. CDR3 sequence (DNA): TGTGCCAGCAGCTTAGGGACAGGGCCAGTCTATGGCTACACCTTC.

This clonotype was detected a few times. The chain joins TRBV5-1 to TRBJ2-5; D is uncertain. CDR1 is SGHRS, CDR2 YFSETQ, per germline. Trimming took 0 bases from V and 5 from J, leaving 8 bases between them. The CDR3 has 13 amino acids. The CDR3 sequence is CASSLGEVETQYF. CDR3 DNA: TGCGCCAGCAGCTTGGGAGAGGTGGAGACCCAGTACTTC.

The rearrangement joins TRBV20-1 to TRBJ2-7, with 10 bases lining up with TRBD2. The V and J ends lost 0 bases and 0 bases, in that order; junction bases with no gene match: 2. The CDR3 length is 15 residues. Germline V gives CDR1 DFQATT, CDR2 SNEGSKA (reference sequence). CDR3 amino acids: CSAREGTSDSYEQYF. The CDR3 DNA reads TGCAGTGCTAGAGAGGGGACTAGCGACTCCTACGAGCAGTACTTC.

This clonotype was observed many times. The V call is TRBV12-3 or TRBV12-4, the J call TRBJ2-1; unclear D gene. The CDR3 runs to 12 residues. Trimming took off 3 bases at V and 5 bases at J, with 5 bases between the two ends. The CDR3 DNA is TGTGCCAGCAGTTTCAGAGACAATGAGCAGTTCTTC. Translated, it gives CASSFRDNEQFF.

This chain joins TRBV12-3 or TRBV12-4 and TRBJ2-3; 8 bases are shared with TRBD2. The V gene end was trimmed by 7 bases and the J gene end by 1 base; junction bases not matched to a gene: 7. The length of the CDR3 is 15 residues. The CDR3 is CASTLTGGRTDTQYF. CDR3 nucleotide sequence: TGTGCCAGCACCCTAACGGGAGGGCGCACAGATACGCAGTATTTT.

V gene TRBV29-1 combines with J gene TRBJ2-1; 7 positions agree with TRBD2. Unmatched junction bases numbered 13, after V lost 7 bases and J lost 7 bases. The germline V gene encodes CDR1 SQVTM and CDR2 ANQGSEA. The CDR3 extends over 14 amino acids. CDR3 region: CSAVGGRYGNEQFF. The CDR3 coding sequence is TGCAGCGCTGTTGGCGGGAGATATGGTAATGAGCAGTTCTTC.

This clonotype has more than one count but fewer than ten. As DNA, the CDR3 is TGTGCCAGCAGTGGACAGGGGCGGGCTAATGAAAAACTGTTTTTT. Translation: CASSGQGRANEKLFF. The chain has TRBV2 and TRBJ1-4, with TRBD1 identical over 8 bases. Germline V gene data show CDR1 as SNHLY and CDR2 as FYNNEI. The V gene end was trimmed by 4 bases and the J gene end by 3 bases; junction bases not matched to a gene: 4. This CDR3 contains 15 residues. The full variable domain, with the rest looked up from reference TRBV2 and TRBJ1-4, is EPEVTQTPSHQVTQMGQEVILRCVPISNHLYFYWYRQILGQKVEFLVSFYNNEISEKSEIFDDQFSVERPDGSNFTLKIRSTKLEDSAMYFCASSGQGRANEKLFFGSGTQLSVL.

This clonotype was observed a few times. This chain links TRBV11-2 with TRBJ2-3; the match to TRBD2 covers 7 bases. Trimming removed 5 bases from V and 3 bases from J; junction bases left unmatched: 5. The germline gives CDR1 SGHAT, CDR2 FQNNGV. The CDR3 length is 14 residues. In DNA form, the CDR3 reads TGTGCCAGCAGCGCGGGGGTGGTTACAGATACGCAGTATTTT. Translated: CASSAGVVTDTQYF.

This chain joins TRBV3-1 and TRBJ2-2; weak D call: TRBD2 (5 bases). Trimming took off 4 bases at V and 5 bases at J, with 11 bases between the two ends. The CDR3 contains 14 residues. The V gene's germline CDR1 is LGHDT and CDR2 YNNKEL (reference sequence). The chain's CDR3 is CASSPDGETGELFF. CDR3 nucleotide sequence: TGTGCCAGCAGCCCCGACGGGGAAACCGGGGAGCTGTTTTTT.

This clonotype was observed a handful of times. This rearrangement joins TRBV7-8 to TRBJ1-5; TRBD1 is a possible D gene (5 bases). Trimming stripped 4 bases from V and 2 bases from J, with 12 bases between. Germline V gene sequence: CDR1 SGHVS, CDR2 FQNEAQ. CDR3 size: 15 residues. In nucleotides, the CDR3 is TGTGCCAGCAGCTGGTCGGGGGGGGGCAATCAGCCCCAGCATTTT. As protein: CASSWSGGGNQPQHF.

This clonotype has only a few counts. The CDR3 region is CASSRREGSYNEQFF. In nucleotides, the CDR3 is TGTGCCAGCAGCCGGCGGGAGGGCTCCTACAATGAGCAGTTCTTC. The chain employs TRBV14 and TRBJ2-1, with TRBD2 matching over 9 bases. This CDR3 contains 15 residues. The germline gives CDR1 SGHDN, CDR2 FVKESK. The junction had 1 base not matched to a gene; V was cut back by 4 bases and J by 0 bases.

Ten or more counts support this clonotype. The chain combines TRBV5-1 with TRBJ2-1; 7 bases line up with TRBD1. V trimming: 4 bases; J trimming: 5 bases; junction bases outside the gene matches: 6. The CDR3 runs 14 residues. CDR1 is SGHRS, CDR2 YFSETQ, per germline. As DNA, the CDR3 is TGCGCCAGCAGCCCCGGGACAGCAAACAATGAGCAGTTCTTC. This codes for CASSPGTANNEQFF. The entire variable domain, with the rest obtained from reference TRBV5-1 and TRBJ2-1, is as follows: KAGVTQTPRYLIKTRGQQVTLSCSPISGHRSVSWYQQTPGQGLQFLFEYFSETQRNKGNFPGRFSGRQFSNSRSEMNVSTLELGDSALYLCASSPGTANNEQFFGPGTRLTVL.

V usage is TRBV7-2 and J usage is TRBJ2-1, with D possibly matching TRBD2 (6 bases). Germline CDR1 SGHTA, CDR2 FQGNSA. Trimming took 5 bases from V and 7 from J, leaving 15 bases between them. The CDR3 runs 14 residues. CDR3 residues: CASSKEGARNEQFF. The CDR3 DNA follows: TGTGCCAGCAGCAAGGAGGGAGCGAGGAATGAGCAGTTCTTC.

The rearrangement uses TRBV20-1 and TRBJ2-1, with D maybe TRBD1 (5 bases). Trimming took 3 bases from V and 7 from J, leaving 16 bases between them. Germline-derived CDR1 and CDR2 are DFQATT and SNEGSKA (reference sequence). The CDR3 has 14 residues. CDR3 protein: CSASRQGFWNEQFF. In DNA, the CDR3 is TGCAGTGCTAGTCGGCAGGGTTTTTGGAATGAGCAGTTCTTC.

The chain employs TRBV20-1 and TRBJ1-2; maybe TRBD1 (6 bases). This CDR3 spans 14 amino acids. V shed 1 base and J shed 2 bases, with 11 bases lying between them. Per the germline V gene, CDR1 is DFQATT and CDR2 is SNEGSKA (reference sequence). The CDR3: CSARVVTGNYGYTF. The CDR3, as DNA: TGCAGTGCTAGAGTTGTGACAGGAAACTATGGCTACACCTTC.

This clonotype was recorded many times. The V call is TRBV10-2, the J call TRBJ1-5, with D uncertain. This CDR3 has 15 amino acids. Trimming removed 0 bases from V and 0 bases from J, with 6 bases in between. Per germline, CDR1 WSHSY and CDR2 SAAADI. CDR3 protein: CASSESSGSNQPQHF. CDR3 bases: TGCGCCAGCAGTGAGTCGAGCGGTAGCAATCAGCCCCAGCATTTT.

This clonotype has only a few counts. This chain uses TRBV7-9 with TRBJ2-1; tentative D call: TRBD2 (6 bases). The CDR3 runs to 15 residues. The germline V and J ends were trimmed by 6 bases and 4 bases, with 16 bases remaining between them. Germline V gene sequence: CDR1 SEHNR, CDR2 FQNEAQ (reference sequence). The CDR3 DNA is TGTGCCAGCAGGGCTTCCGGGGAGGCATACAATGAGCAGTTCTTC. This codes for CASRASGEAYNEQFF.

In this sample, this clonotype turned up a few times. The CDR3 spells CASREGQQFSGANVLTF. The DNA of the CDR3 is TGTGCCAGCAGAGAGGGTCAACAGTTCTCTGGGGCCAACGTCCTGACTTTC. The chain combines TRBV25-1 with TRBJ2-6; a weak D match, TRBD2 (5 bases). The CDR3 sequence is 17 residues long. V was cut by 6 bases and J by 0 bases, with 15 bases left in between. Germline V gene sequence: CDR1 MGHDK, CDR2 SYGVNS.